The next 8 T cell receptor beta chains were all read from a single sample in a study of OX40 agonist ivuxolimab in advanced cancers. Clones were read by immunoSEQ multiplex PCR, and TCRdb kept only the in-frame ones, dropping some. The sample lists 52,000 or so clones, 70% to 85% occurring once. The sequencing used CD4+ or CD8+ T cells sorted from blood, collected in a trial of the OX40 agonist ivuxolimab. The receptors come from an adult with an advanced solid tumor such as melanoma, head and neck, liver or kidney cancer.

This rearrangement joins TRBV18 to TRBJ1-1, with a possible D match to TRBD1 (5 bases). The length of the CDR3 is 13 residues. Trimming stripped 6 bases from V and 7 bases from J, with 15 bases between. CDR1 KGHSH and CDR2 LQKENI come from the germline V gene. The CDR3 bases are TGTGCCAGCTCGTCACAGGTTACCATTGAAGCTTTCTTT. Translation: CASSSQVTIEAFF. The whole variable domain, filled in from reference TRBV18 and TRBJ1-1, reads NAGVMQNPRHLVRRRGQEARLRCSPMKGHSHVYWYRQLPEEGLKFMVYLQKENIIDESGMPKERFSAEFPKEGPSILRIQQVVRGDSAAYFCASSSQVTIEAFFGQGTRLTVV.

V and J are TRBV5-4 and TRBJ1-1; D is possibly TRBD1 (5 bases). Germline V gene sequence: CDR1 SGHNT, CDR2 YYREEE (reference sequence). Deletions cut 4 bases from V and 4 bases from J, with 11 bases between. The CDR3 has 13 amino acids. The CDR3 nucleotides read TGTGCCAGCAGCGGGAGAGGGGTCACTGAAGCTTTCTTT. Amino acid sequence: CASSGRGVTEAFF.

V is TRBV5-1 and J is TRBJ1-2, with D perhaps matching TRBD1 (5 bases). The germline V gene encodes CDR1 SGHRS and CDR2 YFSETQ. V was pared by 0 bases and J by 4 bases, with 19 bases between. The CDR3 covers 17 residues. For the CDR3, the DNA is TGCGCCAGCAGCTTGGGCTTAGGGGCAGAAAAATTCTATGGCTACACCTTC. As protein: CASSLGLGAEKFYGYTF.

The sample holds a few counts of this clone. The gene calls are TRBV15 and TRBJ2-1; 11 bases align to TRBD2. Germline values: CDR1 LNHNV, CDR2 YYDKDF (reference sequence). V was pared by 5 bases and J by 0 bases, with 15 bases of the junction left unmatched. CDR3 length: 20 residues. This CDR3 reads CATSSAGLAGGISSYNEQFF. DNA for the CDR3: TGTGCCACCAGCTCGGCAGGGCTAGCGGGAGGCATATCCTCCTACAATGAGCAGTTCTTC. Using reference TRBV15 and TRBJ2-1 for the parts outside the CDR3, the full variable domain is DAMVIQNPRYQVTQFGKPVTLSCSQTLNHNVMYWYQQKSSQAPKLLFHYYDKDFNNEADTPDNFQSRRPNTSFCFLDIRSPGLGDTAMYLCATSSAGLAGGISSYNEQFFGPGTRLTVL.

As concerns this clone: One end of the junction varies from germline; a read error may be responsible. The chain links TRBV7-2 to TRBJ2-1; D remains unclear. This CDR3 is 15 amino acids long. Germline V lookup: CDR1 SGHTA, CDR2 FQGNSA. CDR3: CASSQEGAGHNEQFF. As DNA, the CDR3 is TGCGCCAGCAGCCAAGAAGGCGCAGGTCACAATGAGCAGTTCTTC.

This clone has a single count. The rearrangement links TRBV7-2 to TRBJ2-1; TRBD2 agrees at 7 bases. Per the germline V gene, CDR1 is SGHTA and CDR2 is FQGNSA. The length of the CDR3 is 14 residues. J was trimmed by 5 bases and V by 5 bases; bases with no gene match: 6. CDR3 loop: CASSPRDYDNEQFF. CDR3 coding DNA: TGTGCCAGCAGCCCCAGGGACTACGACAATGAGCAGTTCTTC.

The gene calls are TRBV7-2 and TRBJ2-7; 12 positions match TRBD2. CDR3 length equals 16 residues. Germline CDR1 and CDR2: SGHTA and FQGNSA. V trimming: 1 base; J trimming: 1 base; junction bases outside the gene matches: 2. The CDR3 DNA reads as TGTGCCAGCAGCTTAGGGCTAGCGGGAGGGTCCTACGAGCAGTACTTC. Residues: CASSLGLAGGSYEQYF.

The chain employs TRBV28 and TRBJ2-5; 8 bases are shared with TRBD2. Looked up from germline, CDR1 is MDHEN and CDR2 is SYDVKM. Trimming took 6 bases from V and 3 from J; bases not matched to a gene: 6. The CDR3 loop spans 14 amino acids. The CDR3 spells CASSFGRGKETQYF. The CDR3 nucleotides read TGTGCCAGCAGCTTCGGGAGGGGGAAAGAGACCCAGTACTTC.